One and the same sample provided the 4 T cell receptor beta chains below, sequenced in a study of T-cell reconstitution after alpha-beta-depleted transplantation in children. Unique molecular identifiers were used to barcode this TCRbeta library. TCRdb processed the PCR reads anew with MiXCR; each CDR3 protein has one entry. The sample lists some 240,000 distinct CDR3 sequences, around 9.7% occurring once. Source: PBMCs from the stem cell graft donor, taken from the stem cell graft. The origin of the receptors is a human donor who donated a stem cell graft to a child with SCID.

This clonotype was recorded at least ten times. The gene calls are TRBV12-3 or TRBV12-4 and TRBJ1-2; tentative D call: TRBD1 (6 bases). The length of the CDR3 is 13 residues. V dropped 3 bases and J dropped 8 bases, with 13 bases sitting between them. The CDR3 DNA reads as TGTGCCAGCAGTTTCCAGGGGCGGGAGGGCTACACCTTC. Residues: CASSFQGREGYTF.

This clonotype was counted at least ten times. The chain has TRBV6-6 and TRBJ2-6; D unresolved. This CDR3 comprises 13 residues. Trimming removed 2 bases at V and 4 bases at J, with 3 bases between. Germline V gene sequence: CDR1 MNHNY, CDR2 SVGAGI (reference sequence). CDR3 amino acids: CASSYTGANVLTF. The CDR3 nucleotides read TGTGCCAGCAGTTACACCGGGGCCAACGTCCTGACTTTC.

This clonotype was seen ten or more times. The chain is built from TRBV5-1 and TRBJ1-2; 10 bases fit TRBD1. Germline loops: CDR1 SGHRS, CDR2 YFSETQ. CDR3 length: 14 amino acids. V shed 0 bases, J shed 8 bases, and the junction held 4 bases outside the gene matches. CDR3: CASSLAGQGPGYTF. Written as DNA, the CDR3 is TGCGCCAGCAGCTTGGCGGGACAGGGGCCCGGCTACACCTTC.

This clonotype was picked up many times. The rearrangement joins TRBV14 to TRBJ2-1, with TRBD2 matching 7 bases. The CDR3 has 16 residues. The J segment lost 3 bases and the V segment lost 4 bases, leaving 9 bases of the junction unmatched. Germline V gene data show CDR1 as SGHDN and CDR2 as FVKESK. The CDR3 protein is CASSRGSGEIYNEQFF. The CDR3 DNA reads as TGTGCCAGCAGCCGGGGAAGCGGGGAAATCTACAATGAGCAGTTCTTC. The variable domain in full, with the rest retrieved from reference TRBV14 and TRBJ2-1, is EAGVTQFPSHSVIEKGQTVTLRCDPISGHDNLYWYRRVMGKEIKFLLHFVKESKQDESGMPNNRFLAERTGGTYSTLKVQPAELEDSGVYFCASSRGSGEIYNEQFFGPGTRLTVL.